What follows are 21 T cell receptor beta chains derived from one specimen sequenced in a study of cytomegalovirus exposure and HLA in healthy donors. It was with 60 Vbeta and 13 Jbeta primers that the PCR ran. Clones were read by immunoSEQ multiplex PCR, and TCRdb kept only the in-frame ones, dropping some. This sample has roughly 120,000 clones, with 84% found just once. Sequenced material: PBMCs. Every receptor here comes from a woman under 30 in good health and CMV-seropositive.

V and J are TRBV2 and TRBJ2-2; 10 bases align to TRBD1. Germline CDR1 SNHLY, CDR2 FYNNEI. This CDR3 is 17 amino acids long. After removal of 6 bases from V and 4 bases from J, the junction contained 11 bases not matched to a gene. This CDR3 is CASRDRDRGVGTGELFF. CDR3 DNA sequence: TGTGCCAGCAGGGACCGGGACAGGGGAGTTGGCACCGGGGAGCTGTTTTTT. Full variable domain (outside the CDR3, taken from reference TRBV2 and TRBJ2-2): EPEVTQTPSHQVTQMGQEVILRCVPISNHLYFYWYRQILGQKVEFLVSFYNNEISEKSEIFDDQFSVERPDGSNFTLKIRSTKLEDSAMYFCASRDRDRGVGTGELFFGEGSRLTVL.

This chain links TRBV21-1 with TRBJ1-6. TRBV21-1 is given as a pseudogene. This CDR3 has 17 residues. CDR3 sequence reads: CASSKVRWRGSNSPLHF. DNA of the CDR3: TGTGCCAGCAGCAAAGTACGGTGGCGGGGCAGCAATTCACCCCTCCACTTT.

The rearrangement joins TRBV7-9 to TRBJ2-3; TRBD2 agrees at 11 bases. V shed 5 bases and J 1 base; nucleotides not matched to a gene: 2. There are 15 residues in the CDR3. Germline CDR1 is SEHNR and CDR2 is FQNEAQ (reference sequence). CDR3: CASSTGLAGTDTQYF. The CDR3 DNA follows: TGTGCCAGCAGCACGGGACTAGCGGGCACAGATACGCAGTATTTT.

The CDR3 is CASSGGTGVFQETQYF. The CDR3 DNA follows: TGTGCCAGCAGTGGAGGGACAGGGGTTTTCCAAGAGACCCAGTACTTC. The chain is built from TRBV6-1 and TRBJ2-5; 10 positions match TRBD1. Looked up from germline, CDR1 is MNHNS and CDR2 is SASEGT. The CDR3 extends over 16 amino acids. V shed 4 bases, J shed 1 base, and the junction held 6 bases outside the gene matches.

The chain carries TRBV5-1 and TRBJ2-4, with TRBD2 matching 12 bases. The CDR3 is 19 amino acids. CDR1 is SGHRS and CDR2 is YFSETQ in the germline V gene. V dropped 3 bases and J dropped 15; count of bases not matched to a gene: 25. The DNA of the CDR3 is TGCGCCAGCAGCTCCTCCCCCCGACTAGCGGGGGAAACCACCCCTGTCGGGTACTTC. This gives the protein CASSSSPRLAGETTPVGYF.

This chain connects TRBV5-1 to TRBJ1-2, with a tentative D call TRBD1 (6 bases). The CDR3 totals 14 residues. The germline V gene encodes CDR1 SGHRS and CDR2 YFSETQ. V lost 4 bases to trimming and J lost 8 bases, with 18 bases between them. DNA for the CDR3: TGCGCCAGCAGCCCGGGGGGGGCAGGAGTGGGCTACACCTTC. This translates into CASSPGGAGVGYTF. Based on the CDR3 plus reference TRBV5-1 and TRBJ1-2, the full variable domain is KAGVTQTPRYLIKTRGQQVTLSCSPISGHRSVSWYQQTPGQGLQFLFEYFSETQRNKGNFPGRFSGRQFSNSRSEMNVSTLELGDSALYLCASSPGGAGVGYTFGSGTRLTVV.

This clone came up once. The chain uses TRBV27 and TRBJ1-6; D may be TRBD1 (5 bases). Per the germline V gene, CDR1 is MNHEY and CDR2 is SMNVEV (reference sequence). The length of the CDR3 is 14 residues. Trimming cost V 2 bases and J 10 bases, with 12 bases left between them. The CDR3: CASSLTGGRSPLHF. For the CDR3, the DNA is TGTGCCAGCAGTTTAACCGGGGGTAGGTCACCCCTCCACTTT.

This sequence joins TRBV18 and TRBJ2-5, with 10 bases that match TRBD1. Trimming took 1 base from V and 5 from J; bases not matched to a gene: 7. The CDR3 totals 16 residues. CDR1 is KGHSH and CDR2 is LQKENI in the germline V gene. The DNA of the CDR3 is TGTGCCAGCTCACCACGGACAGGGGGATTTTTTGAGACCCAGTACTTC. It yields the protein CASSPRTGGFFETQYF.

The gene calls are TRBV6-6 and TRBJ1-1; no reliable D call. Trimming took off 7 bases at V and 5 bases at J, with 17 bases between the two ends. Looked up from germline, CDR1 is MNHNY and CDR2 is SVGAGI (reference sequence). This CDR3 contains 14 residues. In nucleotides, the CDR3 is TGTGCCAGCATCACGGCGGCTAGTGGGACTGAAGCTTTCTTT. It is translated as CASITAASGTEAFF.

The chain carries TRBV9 and TRBJ2-3, with 9 bases fitting TRBD2. Germline V gene lookup returns CDR1 SGDLS and CDR2 YYNGEE. The V and J ends lost 0 bases and 0 bases, in that order; junction bases with no gene match: 5. The CDR3 length is 17 residues. CDR3 in DNA: TGTGCCAGCAGCGTAGTTCTTAGCGGGGGAAGCACAGATACGCAGTATTTT. Protein sequence: CASSVVLSGGSTDTQYF. The whole variable domain, filled in from reference TRBV9 and TRBJ2-3, reads DSGVTQTPKHLITATGQRVTLRCSPRSGDLSVYWYQQSLDQGLQFLIQYYNGEERAKGNILERFSAQQFPDLHSELNLSSLELGDSALYFCASSVVLSGGSTDTQYFGPGTRLTVL.

V and J are TRBV2 and TRBJ2-1, with D unresolved. The germline V and J ends were trimmed by 6 bases and 9 bases, with 9 bases remaining between them. The CDR3 covers 11 residues. Germline V lookup: CDR1 SNHLY, CDR2 FYNNEI. The CDR3, as DNA: TGTGCCAGCAGGGTTGGCGGTGAGCAGTTCTTC. Translating it yields CASRVGGEQFF. Full variable domain (remainder filled in from reference TRBV2 and TRBJ2-1): EPEVTQTPSHQVTQMGQEVILRCVPISNHLYFYWYRQILGQKVEFLVSFYNNEISEKSEIFDDQFSVERPDGSNFTLKIRSTKLEDSAMYFCASRVGGEQFFGPGTRLTVL.

CDR3 protein: CASSQDPGGEQYF. The DNA for the CDR3 is TGTGCCAGCAGCCAAGATCCAGGGGGCGAGCAGTACTTC. The chain combines TRBV4-2 with TRBJ2-7, with 7 bases matching TRBD1. This CDR3 contains 13 residues. After removal of 0 bases from V and 6 bases from J, the junction contained 2 bases not matched to a gene. CDR1 and CDR2 (germline): LGHNA, YNFKEQ.

This chain uses TRBV9 with TRBJ1-4; no reliable D call. Germline CDR1 SGDLS, CDR2 YYNGEE. Deletions cut 3 bases from V and 6 bases from J, with 15 bases between. The CDR3 has 15 residues. In DNA form, the CDR3 reads TGTGCCAGCAGCGGGGGAGGAAGGACGGATGAAAAACTGTTTTTT. Amino acids: CASSGGGRTDEKLFF.

J is TRBJ2-2 and V is TRBV6-5; D may be TRBD2 (6 bases). V was pared by 7 bases and J by 3 bases, with 15 bases between. This CDR3 contains 15 residues. CDR1 is MNHEY and CDR2 is SVGAGI in the germline V gene. This CDR3 is CASTEAGSDTGELFF. CDR3 sequence (DNA): TGTGCCAGCACCGAGGCGGGGTCGGACACCGGGGAGCTGTTTTTT.

In regard to this clone: This same CDR3 is encoded by further DNA sequences in the sample. J is TRBJ2-7 and V is TRBV28; 7 bases agree with TRBD1. With 6 bases clipped from V and 4 bases from J, the junction kept 0 bases outside the gene matches. Per germline, CDR1 MDHEN and CDR2 SYDVKM. This CDR3 has 11 residues. The CDR3 loop is CASSRGYEQYF. The CDR3 DNA reads as TGTGCCAGCAGCAGGGGGTACGAGCAGTACTTC.

The J gene is TRBJ2-3, the V gene TRBV7-3; D uncertain. The CDR3 contains 13 residues. Germline V gene lookup returns CDR1 SGHTA and CDR2 FQGTGA. The ends were cut back, 2 bases at V and 3 bases at J, with 6 bases in the middle. In DNA, the CDR3 is TGTGCCAGCAGCTTAGACGGGACAGATACGCAGTATTTT. Translating gives CASSLDGTDTQYF.

Here the CDR3 DNA reads TGCGCCAGCAGCGCGGACTATGGCTACACCTTC. Amino acid sequence: CASSADYGYTF. The rearrangement joins TRBV5-1 to TRBJ1-2; D is uncertain. V was pared by 4 bases and J by 3 bases, with 4 bases between. Germline-derived CDR1 and CDR2 are SGHRS and YFSETQ. The CDR3 has 11 amino acids.

This chain connects TRBV19 to TRBJ1-1; a weak D match, TRBD1 (5 bases). This CDR3 comprises 15 residues. The V gene's germline CDR1 is LNHDA and CDR2 SQIVND (reference sequence). Trimming took 1 base from V and 4 from J, leaving 13 bases between them. In DNA form, the CDR3 reads TGTGCCAGTAGTATAGCCGAGTGGGGGGGCACTGAAGCTTTCTTT. This gives the protein CASSIAEWGGTEAFF. The full variable domain, completed using reference TRBV19 and TRBJ1-1, is DGGITQSPKYLFRKEGQNVTLSCEQNLNHDAMYWYRQDPGQGLRLIYYSQIVNDFQKGDIAEGYSVSREKKESFPLTVTSAQKNPTAFYLCASSIAEWGGTEAFFGQGTRLTVV.

In this sample, this clone turned up a few times. The sample contains more than one DNA sequence encoding this CDR3. The rearrangement joins TRBV5-5 to TRBJ1-1; 9 bases map to TRBD1. Trimming cost V 3 bases and J 4 bases; bases outside gene matches: 13. CDR3 length equals 17 residues. Germline lookup yields CDR1 SGHKS and CDR2 YYEKEE (reference sequence). The CDR3, as DNA: TGTGCCAGCAGCTCTCGACTCCGGGACAGGGTAAGCACTGAAGCTTTCTTT. This sequence encodes CASSSRLRDRVSTEAFF.

The V call is TRBV4-1, the J call TRBJ2-7, with D perhaps matching TRBD1 (6 bases). The CDR3 runs to 16 residues. Trimming took off 0 bases at V and 0 bases at J, with 12 bases between the two ends. Germline V CDR1 and CDR2: MGHRA, YSYEKL. CDR3 bases: TGCGCCAGCAGCCAAGACCCCGACAGGAGCTCCTACGAGCAGTACTTC. This translates into CASSQDPDRSSYEQYF.

The chain combines TRBV4-1 with TRBJ2-5, with a weak D call TRBD2 (7 bases). From germline, CDR1 is MGHRA and CDR2 YSYEKL. Trimming took off 4 bases at V and 4 bases at J, with 19 bases between the two ends. This CDR3 is 16 amino acids long. CDR3 nucleotides: TGCGCCAGCAGCCCCATAGGGGGGGCAGAAGGAGAGACCCAGTACTTC. This codes for CASSPIGGAEGETQYF.